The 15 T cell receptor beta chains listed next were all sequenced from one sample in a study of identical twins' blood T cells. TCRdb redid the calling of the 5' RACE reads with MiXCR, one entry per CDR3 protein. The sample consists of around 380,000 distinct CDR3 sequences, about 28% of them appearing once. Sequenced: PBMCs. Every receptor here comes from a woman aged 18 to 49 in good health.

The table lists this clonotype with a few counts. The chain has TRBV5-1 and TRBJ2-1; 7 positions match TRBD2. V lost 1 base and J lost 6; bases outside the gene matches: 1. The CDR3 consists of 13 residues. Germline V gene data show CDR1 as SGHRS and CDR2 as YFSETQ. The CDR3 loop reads CASSLPSGNEQFF. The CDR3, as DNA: TGCGCCAGCAGCTTGCCTAGCGGCAATGAGCAGTTCTTC.

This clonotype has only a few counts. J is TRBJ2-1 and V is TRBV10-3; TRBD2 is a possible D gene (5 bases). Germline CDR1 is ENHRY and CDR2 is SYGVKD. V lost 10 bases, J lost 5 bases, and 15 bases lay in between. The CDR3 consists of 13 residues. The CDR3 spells CATRGSYNNEQFF. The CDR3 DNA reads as TGTGCCACCCGAGGGTCTTATAACAATGAGCAGTTCTTC.

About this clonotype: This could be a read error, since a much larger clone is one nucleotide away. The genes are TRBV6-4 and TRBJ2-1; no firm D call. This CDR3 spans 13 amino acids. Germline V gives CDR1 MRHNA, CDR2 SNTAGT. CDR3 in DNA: TGTGCCGGCAGCCCTAGCTCCTACAATGAGCAGTTCTTC. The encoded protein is CAGSPSSYNEQFF.

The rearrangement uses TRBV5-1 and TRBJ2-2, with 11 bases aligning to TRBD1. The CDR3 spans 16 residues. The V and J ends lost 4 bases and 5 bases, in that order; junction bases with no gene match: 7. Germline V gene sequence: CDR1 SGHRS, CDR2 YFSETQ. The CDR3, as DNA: TGCGCCAGCAGCAGTGGACAGGGGGCTGGAACCGGGGAGCTGTTTTTT. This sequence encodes CASSSGQGAGTGELFF.

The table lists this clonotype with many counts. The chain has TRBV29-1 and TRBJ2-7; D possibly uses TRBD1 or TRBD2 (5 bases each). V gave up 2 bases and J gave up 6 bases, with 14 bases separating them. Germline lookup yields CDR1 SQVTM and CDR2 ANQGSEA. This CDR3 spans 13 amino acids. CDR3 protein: CSVERQGEGEQYF. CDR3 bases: TGCAGCGTTGAAAGGCAGGGAGAGGGCGAGCAGTACTTC.

CDR3 sequence reads: CSSYRGLTEAFF. In DNA form, the CDR3 reads TGCAGTTCGTACAGGGGGCTAACTGAAGCTTTCTTT. J is TRBJ1-1 and V is TRBV20-1, with 9 bases matching TRBD1. Trimming took 8 bases from V and 5 from J; bases not matched to a gene: 6. The CDR3 runs 12 residues. The germline V gene has CDR1 DFQATT and CDR2 SNEGSKA (reference sequence).

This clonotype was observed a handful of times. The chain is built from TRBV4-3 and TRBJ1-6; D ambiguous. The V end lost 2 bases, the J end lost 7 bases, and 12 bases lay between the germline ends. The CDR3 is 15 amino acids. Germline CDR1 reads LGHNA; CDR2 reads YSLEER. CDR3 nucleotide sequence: TGCGCCAGCAGCCAAACGGGAGGAAGGAATTCACCCCTCCACTTT. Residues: CASSQTGGRNSPLHF.

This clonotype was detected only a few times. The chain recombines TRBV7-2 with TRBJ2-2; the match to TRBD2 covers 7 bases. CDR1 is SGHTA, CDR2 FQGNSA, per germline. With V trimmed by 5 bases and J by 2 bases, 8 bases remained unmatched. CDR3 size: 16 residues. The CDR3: CASSKNGGSNTGELFF. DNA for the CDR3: TGTGCCAGCAGCAAAAATGGCGGGAGCAACACCGGGGAGCTGTTTTTT. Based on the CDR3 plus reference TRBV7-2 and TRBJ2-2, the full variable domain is GAGVSQSPSNKVTEKGKDVELRCDPISGHTALYWYRQSLGQGLEFLIYFQGNSAPDKSGLPSDRFSAERTGGSVSTLTIQRTQQEDSAVYLCASSKNGGSNTGELFFGEGSRLTVL.

CDR3 coding DNA: TGTGCCAGCAGACTGGGGACCGACTACGAGCAGTACTTC. It is translated as CASRLGTDYEQYF. This chain joins TRBV7-8 and TRBJ2-7, with D perhaps matching TRBD1 or TRBD2 (5 bases each). Germline V gene sequence: CDR1 SGHVS, CDR2 FQNEAQ. This CDR3 has 13 amino acids. With 6 bases removed from V and 3 bases from J, the gap between germline ends came to 12 bases.

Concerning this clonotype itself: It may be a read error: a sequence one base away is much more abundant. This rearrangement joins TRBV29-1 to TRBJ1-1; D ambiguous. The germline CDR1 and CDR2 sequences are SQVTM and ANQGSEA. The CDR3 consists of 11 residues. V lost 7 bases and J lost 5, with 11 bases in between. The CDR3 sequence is CSGRIGTEAFF. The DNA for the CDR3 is TGCAGCGGCCGAATTGGGACTGAAGCTTTCTTT.

CDR3 coding DNA: TGTGCCAGCAGCTTAAAGGATAAGAGGACTGAAGCTTTCTTT. It specifies CASSLKDKRTEAFF. The chain combines TRBV13 with TRBJ1-1; D is uncertain. Germline assignment: CDR1 PRHDT and CDR2 FYEKMQ (reference sequence). Trimming pared 2 bases from V and 5 bases from J, leaving 12 bases between. The CDR3 is made up of 14 amino acids. Using reference TRBV13 and TRBJ1-1 for the parts outside the CDR3, the full variable domain is AAGVIQSPRHLIKEKRETATLKCYPIPRHDTVYWYQQGPGQDPQFLISFYEKMQSDKGSIPDRFSAQQFSDYHSELNMSSLELGDSALYFCASSLKDKRTEAFFGQGTRLTVV.

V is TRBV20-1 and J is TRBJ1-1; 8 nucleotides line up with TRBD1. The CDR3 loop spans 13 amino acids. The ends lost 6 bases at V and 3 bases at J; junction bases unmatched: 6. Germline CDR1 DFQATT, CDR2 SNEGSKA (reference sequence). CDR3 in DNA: TGCAGTGCCAGGACAGGGATGGACACTGAAGCTTTCTTT. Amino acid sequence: CSARTGMDTEAFF.

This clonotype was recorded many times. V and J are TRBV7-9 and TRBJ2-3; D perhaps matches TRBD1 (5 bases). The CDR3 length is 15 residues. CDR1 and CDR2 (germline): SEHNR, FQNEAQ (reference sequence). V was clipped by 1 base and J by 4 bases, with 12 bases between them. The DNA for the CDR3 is TGTGCCAGCAGCTTAGGCCCGACAGTCTCAGATACGCAGTATTTT. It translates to CASSLGPTVSDTQYF.

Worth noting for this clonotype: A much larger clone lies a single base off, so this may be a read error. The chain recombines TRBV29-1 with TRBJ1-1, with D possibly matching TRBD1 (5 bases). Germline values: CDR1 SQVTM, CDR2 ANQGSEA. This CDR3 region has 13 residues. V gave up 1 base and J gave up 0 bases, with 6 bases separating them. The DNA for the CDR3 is TGCAGCGTTGAAGGCAGGGTGAACACTGAAGCTTTCTTT. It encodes CSVEGRVNTEAFF.

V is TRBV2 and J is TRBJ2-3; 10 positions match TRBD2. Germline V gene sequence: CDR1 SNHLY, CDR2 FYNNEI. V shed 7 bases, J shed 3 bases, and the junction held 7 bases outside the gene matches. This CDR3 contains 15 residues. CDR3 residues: CASKASGSSTDTQYF. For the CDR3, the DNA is TGTGCCAGCAAGGCTAGCGGGAGTTCGACAGATACGCAGTATTTT.